This TCR beta chain was observed in a study of blood T cell repertoires in COVID-19. Per the original methods: Amplification from reference gene primers served as the basis for estimated nucleated cell counts. Method: immunoSEQ multiplex PCR; TCRdb's copy keeps in-frame clones and lacks some. The DNA was the basis for D and trimming; V, J and clone size are from that table. The sample lists fewer than 350,000 clones, around 85% occurring once. Deletions cut 4 bases from V and 0 bases from J, with 13 bases between. This CDR3 is built from 16 residues. CDR1 and CDR2 (germline): SEHNR, FQNEAQ (reference sequence). This clone appeared once. Study members were between 18 and 89 years old and lived in 24 US regions. Clinical histories supplied by participants themselves formed the basis of cohort assignment.

J is TRBJ2-4 and V is TRBV7-9, with a tentative D call TRBD2 (5 bases). This clonotype was obtained from a woman in her thirties who had been exposed to COVID-19. Sequenced: PBMCs or T cells enriched from blood (not recorded which). The CDR3 sequence is CASSSPTGIAKNIQYF. CDR3 coding DNA: TGTGCCAGCAGCTCCCCGACGGGGATAGCCAAAAACATTCAGTACTTC.